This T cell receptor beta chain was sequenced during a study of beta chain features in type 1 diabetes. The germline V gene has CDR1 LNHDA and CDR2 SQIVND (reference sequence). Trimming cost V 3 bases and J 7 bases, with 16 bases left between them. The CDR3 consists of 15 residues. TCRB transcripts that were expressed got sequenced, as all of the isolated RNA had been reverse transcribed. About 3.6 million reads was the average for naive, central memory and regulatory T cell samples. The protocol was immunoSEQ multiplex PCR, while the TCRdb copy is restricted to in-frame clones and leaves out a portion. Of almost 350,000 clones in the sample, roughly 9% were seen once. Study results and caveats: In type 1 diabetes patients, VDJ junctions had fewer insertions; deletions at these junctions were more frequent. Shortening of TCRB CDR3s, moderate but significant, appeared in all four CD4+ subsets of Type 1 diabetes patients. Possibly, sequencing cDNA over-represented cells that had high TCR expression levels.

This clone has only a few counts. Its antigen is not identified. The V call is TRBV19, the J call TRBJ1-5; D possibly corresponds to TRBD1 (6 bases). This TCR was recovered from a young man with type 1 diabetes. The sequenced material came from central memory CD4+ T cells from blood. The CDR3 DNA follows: TGTGCCAGTAGTATCCGGAAAGGGGGTGGGCAGCCCCAGCATTTT. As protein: CASSIRKGGGQPQHF.